Listed here are 18 T cell receptor beta chains from one sample, sequenced in a study of cytomegalovirus exposure and HLA in healthy donors. PCR employed 60 Vbeta and 13 Jbeta primers. Here immunoSEQ multiplex PCR was the method, and the copy in TCRdb shows in-frame clones only, minus some. The table has 150,000 to 200,000 clones, roughly 80% seen once; the top ten hold approximately 5.1%. Sequenced material: PBMCs. Receptors were obtained from a middle-aged man in good health and CMV-seronegative.

V usage is TRBV7-2 and J usage is TRBJ2-7, with D tentatively TRBD2 (6 bases). Trimming shortened V by 5 bases and J by 3 bases, and 14 bases separated the two germline ends. The CDR3 is 14 amino acids. The V gene's germline CDR1 is SGHTA and CDR2 FQGNSA. CDR3 sequence: CASSRQGGHYEQYF. For the CDR3, the DNA is TGTGCCAGCAGCAGGCAGGGAGGTCACTACGAGCAGTACTTC.

V gene TRBV10-3 combines with J gene TRBJ2-3; D is undetermined. Germline loops: CDR1 ENHRY, CDR2 SYGVKD. V was clipped by 6 bases and J by 1 base, with 11 bases between them. There are 14 residues in the CDR3. CDR3 sequence (DNA): TGTGCCATCAGCCCCGGCAGCGGCACAGATACGCAGTATTTT. This encodes CAISPGSGTDTQYF.

V and J are TRBV7-9 and TRBJ2-7, with TRBD2 identical over 11 bases. Per the germline V gene, CDR1 is SEHNR and CDR2 is FQNEAQ (reference sequence). This CDR3 region has 16 residues. V was pared by 5 bases and J by 2 bases, with 8 bases of the junction left unmatched. CDR3 residues: CASSPRLAGRAYEQYF. The CDR3 coding sequence is TGTGCCAGCAGCCCCCGACTAGCGGGGCGTGCCTACGAGCAGTACTTC. The entire variable domain, with the rest obtained from reference TRBV7-9 and TRBJ2-7, is as follows: DTGVSQNPRHKITKRGQNVTFRCDPISEHNRLYWYRQTLGQGPEFLTYFQNEAQLEKSRLLSDRFSAERPKGSFSTLEIQRTEQGDSAMYLCASSPRLAGRAYEQYFGPGTRLTVT.

The J gene is TRBJ2-2, the V gene TRBV7-7; 9 positions match TRBD2. Germline loops: CDR1 SSHAT, CDR2 FNYEAQ (reference sequence). Germline trimming cut 3 bases from V and 4 bases from J; bases unmatched to any gene: 3. The CDR3 sequence is 15 residues long. The CDR3 DNA sequence: TGTGCCAGCAGCTTTAGCGGGGGTTTCACCGGGGAGCTGTTTTTT. Translating gives CASSFSGGFTGELFF.

With regard to this clone: Other DNA sequences in the same sample also yield this CDR3. This sequence joins TRBV10-3 and TRBJ2-4, with 16 bases aligning to TRBD2. This CDR3 contains 16 residues. Trimming cost V 6 bases and J 6 bases; bases outside gene matches: 5. Germline assignment: CDR1 ENHRY and CDR2 SYGVKD. The CDR3 sequence is CAISPGLAGGLNIQYF. The CDR3 region has the DNA TGTGCCATCAGCCCGGGACTAGCGGGGGGGCTAAACATTCAGTACTTC.

This chain joins TRBV6-5 and TRBJ2-7; 7 nucleotides line up with TRBD2. The CDR3 consists of 14 residues. J lost 0 bases, V lost 8 bases, and 7 bases had no gene match. The V gene's germline CDR1 is MNHEY and CDR2 SVGAGI. The CDR3 DNA reads as TGTGCCAGCGCTCGGGGGGTCAGCTCCTACGAGCAGTACTTC. Translating gives CASARGVSSYEQYF.

This sequence joins TRBV18 and TRBJ1-5; D unresolved. The CDR3 contains 14 residues. CDR1 is KGHSH, CDR2 LQKENI, per germline. Trimming took 3 bases from V and 7 from J, leaving 13 bases between them. The CDR3 nucleotides read TGTGCCAGCTCACCGCAGACAATGCGACAGCCCCAGCATTTT. Protein: CASSPQTMRQPQHF. Drawing the rest from reference TRBV18 and TRBJ1-5, the complete variable domain is NAGVMQNPRHLVRRRGQEARLRCSPMKGHSHVYWYRQLPEEGLKFMVYLQKENIIDESGMPKERFSAEFPKEGPSILRIQQVVRGDSAAYFCASSPQTMRQPQHFGDGTRLSIL.

This clone has just a few counts. This chain links TRBV14 with TRBJ1-1, with D tentatively TRBD1 (5 bases). CDR3 length equals 15 residues. V was shortened by 1 base and J by 5 bases, with 14 bases between the two germline ends. Per the germline V gene, CDR1 is SGHDN and CDR2 is FVKESK. DNA for the CDR3: TGTGCCAGCAGCCAAGTAGGAGGGGCCAGGACTGAAGCTTTCTTT. Encoded protein: CASSQVGGARTEAFF.

The V call is TRBV5-1, the J call TRBJ2-2; possible D gene TRBD2, 7 bases. This CDR3 spans 16 amino acids. Deletions cut 3 bases from V and 2 bases from J, with 14 bases between. The V gene's germline CDR1 is SGHRS and CDR2 YFSETQ. CDR3 sequence: CASSSDRGANTGELFF. The CDR3, as DNA: TGCGCCAGCAGCTCGGACCGGGGGGCTAACACCGGGGAGCTGTTTTTT.

The rearrangement uses TRBV21-1 and TRBJ2-7; TRBD1 is taken as the D call from the table, unchecked against the DNA. TRBV21-1 is reported as a pseudogene. The CDR3 loop spans 15 amino acids. The CDR3 DNA follows: TGTGCCAGCAGCAAAGGACAGGGAATCTCCTACGAGCAGTACTTC. Translated: CASSKGQGISYEQYF.

This chain joins TRBV27 and TRBJ1-6; the D gene is possibly TRBD1 (6 bases). Trimming left V 6 bases short and J 3 bases short, with 12 bases between. The CDR3 sequence is 15 residues long. Germline V gene lookup returns CDR1 MNHEY and CDR2 SMNVEV (reference sequence). The CDR3 loop reads CASSAAGDYNSPLHF. The CDR3 DNA follows: TGTGCCAGCAGCGCAGCAGGGGACTATAATTCACCCCTCCACTTT.

The chain carries TRBV28 and TRBJ2-7, with D tentatively TRBD1 (5 bases). Germline CDR1 MDHEN, CDR2 SYDVKM. The CDR3 is 12 residues long. Trimming removed 7 bases at V and 5 bases at J, with 12 bases between. This CDR3 is CASTTPGNEQYF. CDR3 in DNA: TGTGCCAGCACCACCCCAGGGAACGAGCAGTACTTC.

The chain couples TRBV5-4 to TRBJ2-1; D perhaps matches TRBD1 (8 bases). This CDR3 region has 17 residues. V was clipped by 3 bases and J by 5 bases, with 21 bases between them. Germline CDR1 and CDR2: SGHNT and YYREEE (reference sequence). The CDR3 is CASSSGGSGGPNNEQFF. The CDR3 region has the DNA TGTGCCAGCAGCTCAGGGGGCTCGGGGGGCCCAAACAATGAGCAGTTCTTC. The variable domain in full, with the rest retrieved from reference TRBV5-4 and TRBJ2-1, is ETGVTQSPTHLIKTRGQQVTLRCSSQSGHNTVSWYQQALGQGPQFIFQYYREEENGRGNFPPRFSGLQFPNYSSELNVNALELDDSALYLCASSSGGSGGPNNEQFFGPGTRLTVL.

This chain connects TRBV19 to TRBJ1-3, with D hard to call. With 1 base removed from V and 4 bases from J, the gap between germline ends came to 8 bases. The CDR3 loop spans 14 amino acids. In germline, CDR1 is LNHDA, CDR2 SQIVND (reference sequence). CDR3 sequence reads: CASSIGQVGNTIYF. The CDR3 nucleotides are TGTGCCAGTAGTATAGGACAAGTCGGAAACACCATATATTTT. Full variable domain (rest looked up from reference TRBV19 and TRBJ1-3): DGGITQSPKYLFRKEGQNVTLSCEQNLNHDAMYWYRQDPGQGLRLIYYSQIVNDFQKGDIAEGYSVSREKKESFPLTVTSAQKNPTAFYLCASSIGQVGNTIYFGEGSWLTVV.

This chain connects TRBV9 to TRBJ2-1; 10 bases fit TRBD2. This CDR3 contains 13 residues. After removal of 4 bases from V and 7 bases from J, the junction contained 2 bases not matched to a gene. Germline values: CDR1 SGDLS, CDR2 YYNGEE. The CDR3 nucleotides are TGTGCCAGCAGCAGACTAGCGGGTAATGAGCAGTTCTTC. Translation: CASSRLAGNEQFF.

The V gene is TRBV6-5, the J gene TRBJ2-2, with a tentative D call TRBD2 (5 bases). V shed 4 bases and J shed 5 bases, with 14 bases lying between them. This CDR3 region has 15 residues. Germline V gene sequence: CDR1 MNHEY, CDR2 SVGAGI. DNA for the CDR3: TGTGCCAGCAGTTTCGAAAGAGGGTGGACCGGGGAGCTGTTTTTT. It translates to CASSFERGWTGELFF.

The chain employs TRBV30 and TRBJ2-3; D possibly corresponds to TRBD1 (5 bases). V lost 4 bases and J 2 bases, leaving 13 bases between the germline ends. CDR1 is GTSNPN, CDR2 SVGIG, per germline (reference sequence). The CDR3 covers 14 residues. CDR3 bases: TGTGCCTGGAAAGACCTCAGGGCCACAGATACGCAGTATTTT. Translation: CAWKDLRATDTQYF.

The CDR3 sequence is CAWSTAGAIQYF. CDR3 nucleotide sequence: TGTGCCTGGAGTACAGCGGGAGCCATTCAGTACTTC. The rearrangement uses TRBV30 and TRBJ2-4, with 8 bases aligning to TRBD2. The CDR3 is 12 residues long. The V and J ends lost 2 bases and 9 bases, in that order; junction bases with no gene match: 3. The germline CDR1 and CDR2 sequences are GTSNPN and SVGIG (reference sequence).